The rows below give T cell receptor beta chains drawn from one sample of a study of T cell responses to AZD1222 COVID-19 vaccine. The method was immunoSEQ multiplex PCR; TCRdb's version includes in-frame clones alone and lacks a portion of them. The table records 100,000 to 150,000 clones, 89% of them present only once. The specimen was peripheral blood, collected on day 0 of AZD1222 vaccination. These receptors were obtained from an adult in good health. Both conserved end residues are part of each CDR3. The listing skips clone size in some rows; elsewhere it reads once, few, many or a size class.

size,length,V,J,CDR3
.,14,TRBV5-1,TRBJ2-7,CASSLAQGIYEQYF
.,15,TRBV19,TRBJ2-7,CASSMSSLRSYEQYF
.,15,TRBV6-6,TRBJ1-2,CASSYAEYGLYGYTF
.,13,TRBV19,TRBJ1-2,CASVRGDRGRYTF
.,14,TRBV23-1,TRBJ2-4,CASSLRRTKNIQYF
.,13,TRBV30,TRBJ1-1,CAWSVGSNTEAFF
.,14,TRBV6-5,TRBJ1-2,CASSYGDRAGGYTF
.,11,TRBV2,TRBJ2-1,CASSGVGEQFF
.,13,TRBV5-1,TRBJ1-5,CASSLEGSQPQHF
.,12,TRBV7-2,TRBJ2-3,CASSLDYGTQYF
once,15,TRBV11-3,TRBJ2-2,CASSLTGWGTGELFF
.,14,TRBV5-5,TRBJ1-1,CASSLRGADTEAFF
.,18,TRBV21-1,TRBJ2-2,CASSKVPSGGVSTGELFF
.,11,TRBV11-2,TRBJ1-1,CASRGAFEAFF
.,15,TRBV29-1,TRBJ2-5,CSACRGLAAQETQYF
.,14,TRBV7-9,TRBJ1-1,CASSLEGKNTEAFF
.,15,TRBV27,TRBJ2-7,CASSLPVVPPYEQYF
.,15,TRBV4-2,TRBJ2-1,CASSTSSAMSGEQFF
.,15,TRBV11-2,TRBJ1-2,CASSPSKGREGGYTF
.,14,TRBV5-5,TRBJ1-2,CASTPPGTVNGYTF
.,16,TRBV20-1,TRBJ2-7,CSASKWGRVYYYEQYF
.,17,TRBV5-1,TRBJ2-4,CASSLIYRGQAKNIQYF
.,15,TRBV9,TRBJ2-2,CASSSRVGNTGELFF
.,14,TRBV11-2,TRBJ1-1,CASSLETGNTEAFF
.,14,TRBV5-1,TRBJ2-3,CASSLGGYTDTQYF
.,15,TRBV5-4,TRBJ2-5,CASSLAGAPRETQYF
.,11,TRBV20-1,TRBJ1-6,CSARTRRSLHF
.,15,TRBV30,TRBJ1-4,CAGLRDRDPNEKLFF
.,15,TRBV9,TRBJ1-6,CASSGPGQLNSPLHF
.,13,TRBV3-1/TRBV3-2,TRBJ1-5,CASSGWGDQPQHF
.,16,TRBV5-4,TRBJ2-3,CASSRGLAGVTDTQYF
.,14,TRBV29-1,TRBJ2-1,CSVDGESSYNEQFF
.,13,TRBV2,TRBJ1-1,CASSESAGTGAFF
once,14,TRBV5-6,TRBJ1-1,CASTIASGNTEAFF
few,13,TRBV29-1,TRBJ1-5,CSVSGGGNQPQHF
.,14,TRBV27,TRBJ2-7,CASSFSTGNYEQYF
.,14,TRBV6-4,TRBJ2-2,CASSGGLQTGELFF
few,16,TRBV30,TRBJ2-5,CAWSVGLAGTQETQYF
.,13,TRBV2,TRBJ1-2,CASQTDPNYGYTF
once,12,TRBV24-1,TRBJ2-3,CATRDRTDTQYF
once,12,TRBV3-1/TRBV3-2,TRBJ1-1,CASSQDTRGAFF